The clone carrying this TCR beta chain has just one count. Its antigen is undetermined. Only in-frame clones appear in the TCRdb table, and some are missing; sequencing was by immunoSEQ multiplex PCR. The table lists some 80,000 clones, around 92% of them singletons. This entry is derived from a study of human versus mouse CDR3 diversity and MHC coevolution. Overall study: Reported immunoSEQ sensitivity was one in 200,000 T cells, with reduced amplification bias. Whole-study findings and limits: Mice had fewer CDR3 deletions and insertions than humans on average. Among all groups, most of the three human donors showed least clonal inequality.

The CDR3 spans 15 residues. Looked up from germline, CDR1 is SGDLS and CDR2 is YYNGEE. Between the trimmed V and J ends, which lost 4 bases and 1 base, there was a span of 14 bases. The chain is built from TRBV9 and TRBJ1-2; the D is unclear. The sequence came from a person between 25 and 75 years old in good health. The sample comprised naive CD4+ T cells from blood. The subset here: CD45RO-negative CD62L-positive naive CD4 T cells. The CDR3: CASSTSRGNNYGYTF. As DNA, the CDR3 is TGTGCCAGCAGCACAAGTCGGGGAAATAACTATGGCTACACCTTC.